This T cell receptor beta chain emerged from a study of regulatory T cells in long-lasting Graves disease. Note on this clonotype: A far larger clone differs by one base, so this is likely a read error.

Time point defined: newly diagnosed GD, antithyroid drugs for less than 3 months. Following extraction of RNA from PBMCs, that RNA was used to make the TCR library. Construction of TCR beta libraries relied on iRepertoire HTBI primers and on Arm-PCR targeting CDR3 regions. Each CDR3 protein gets one entry after TCRdb re-called the multiplex PCR reads with MiXCR. This table has roughly 320,000 distinct CDR3 sequences, over 15% appearing once. The CDR3 covers 16 residues. From germline, CDR1 is SGHNT and CDR2 YENEEA. The sample was also linked to a second study, of T cells in Graves' hyperthyroidism and ophthalmopathy.

The J gene is TRBJ2-5, the V gene TRBV11-3, with 10 bases lining up with TRBD2. The TCR was taken from a man aged 35 to 55 with Graves disease. Sequencing used peripheral blood mononuclear cells (PBMCs), obtained at new diagnosis, from a patient treated with antithyroid drugs. The CDR3 DNA is TGTGCCAGCAATCTGGGGGTAGCGGGGGGTCAAGAGGCCCAGTACTTC. It encodes CASNLGVAGGQEAQYF.